A single sample is the source of the 19 T cell receptor beta chains below, sequenced in a study of blood T cell repertoires in COVID-19. Sequencing used immunoSEQ multiplex PCR; TCRdb keeps in-frame clones, though not all of them. The repertoire holds 150,000 to 200,000 clones, with about 90% as singletons. Material: peripheral blood. The receptors derive from a young man with COVID-19, enrolled during active disease.

The chain recombines TRBV5-6 with TRBJ2-7; tentative D call: TRBD1 (6 bases). The CDR3 has 12 amino acids. Germline values: CDR1 SGHDT, CDR2 YYEEEE. Trimming cost V 4 bases and J 3 bases, with 8 bases left between them. Here the CDR3 DNA reads TGTGCCAGCAGCCCGGGACACTACGAGCAGTACTTC. Its protein is CASSPGHYEQYF. The variable domain in full, with the rest retrieved from reference TRBV5-6 and TRBJ2-7, is DAGVTQSPTHLIKTRGQQVTLRCSPKSGHDTVSWYQQALGQGPQFIFQYYEEEERQRGNFPDRFSGHQFPNYSSELNVNALLLGDSALYLCASSPGHYEQYFGPGTRLTVT.

V is TRBV5-4 and J is TRBJ1-2; the D is unclear. This CDR3 comprises 13 residues. Trimming shortened V by 7 bases and J by 0 bases, and 10 bases separated the two germline ends. From germline, CDR1 is SGHNT and CDR2 YYREEE (reference sequence). Here the CDR3 DNA reads TGTGCCAGCCACACTAGTTCTAACTATGGCTACACCTTC. Its protein product is CASHTSSNYGYTF.

The V and J genes are TRBV5-1 and TRBJ1-4; D remains unclear. The CDR3 consists of 13 residues. Looked up from germline, CDR1 is SGHRS and CDR2 is YFSETQ. V was pared by 4 bases and J by 8 bases, with 12 bases between. DNA of the CDR3: TGCGCCAGCAGCAACGACTTAAGGGAAAAACTGTTTTTT. This codes for CASSNDLREKLFF.

Only one count was recorded for this clone. The chain links TRBV10-3 to TRBJ1-5, with 7 bases fitting TRBD1. This CDR3 contains 15 residues. Germline loops: CDR1 ENHRY, CDR2 SYGVKD. V was clipped by 10 bases and J by 3 bases; unmatched bases: 12. The CDR3 protein is CATDGQARTNQPQHF. CDR3 sequence (DNA): TGTGCCACGGATGGACAGGCCCGAACCAATCAGCCCCAGCATTTT.

This clone was observed a single time. The V call is TRBV12-3 or TRBV12-4, the J call TRBJ1-5, with unresolved D. Trimming took 6 bases from V and 7 from J, leaving 13 bases between them. The length of the CDR3 is 13 residues. CDR3 DNA sequence: TGTGCCAGCAGCCCCCAGGTTAGGCAGCCCCAGCATTTT. Translating it yields CASSPQVRQPQHF.

The chain joins TRBV3-1 (or the pseudogene TRBV3-2) to TRBJ1-2, with TRBD1 as a possible D gene (5 bases). The CDR3 is 13 amino acids. Deletions cut 4 bases from V and 5 bases from J, with 11 bases between. From germline, CDR1 is LGHDT and CDR2 YNNKEL (reference sequence). CDR3 bases: TGTGCCAGCAGCCCCGGGGGGAAGTATGGCTACACCTTC. As protein: CASSPGGKYGYTF.

The rearrangement uses TRBV27 and TRBJ2-7; 8 nucleotides match TRBD1. Trimming took 5 bases from V and 4 from J; bases not matched to a gene: 10. Germline V CDR1 and CDR2: MNHEY, SMNVEV (reference sequence). This CDR3 comprises 15 residues. The CDR3 here is CASSHHGQGGYEQYF. The CDR3 DNA reads TGTGCCAGCAGTCACCACGGACAGGGTGGGTACGAGCAGTACTTC.

In DNA, the CDR3 is TGTGCCAGCAGGGACTTGCGCCAAGAGACCCAGTACTTC. Protein: CASRDLRQETQYF. The chain combines TRBV2 with TRBJ2-5; a possible D gene is TRBD2 (5 bases). This CDR3 comprises 13 residues. Trimming cost V 6 bases and J 1 base, with 9 bases left between them. The germline gives CDR1 SNHLY, CDR2 FYNNEI.

For the CDR3, the DNA is TGTGCCAGCAGCCTTGGGACTAGCGGGCCCACAGATACGCAGTATTTT. Translation: CASSLGTSGPTDTQYF. The V gene is TRBV11-3, the J gene TRBJ2-3, with 12 bases matching TRBD2. The germline CDR1 and CDR2 sequences are SGHNT and YENEEA. This CDR3 has 16 residues. After removal of 5 bases from V and 2 bases from J, the junction contained 5 bases not matched to a gene.

The rearrangement uses TRBV25-1 and TRBJ2-2, with TRBD1 identical over 7 bases. V shed 3 bases, J shed 2 bases, and the junction held 3 bases outside the gene matches. Germline V gives CDR1 MGHDK, CDR2 SYGVNS. This CDR3 has 15 residues. DNA for the CDR3: TGTGCCAGCAGTGATCGGACAGGAAACACCGGGGAGCTGTTTTTT. This codes for CASSDRTGNTGELFF.

This rearrangement joins TRBV30 to TRBJ1-2; 9 bases are a match to TRBD1. CDR3 size: 17 residues. The germline V gene encodes CDR1 GTSNPN and CDR2 SVGIG (reference sequence). J was trimmed by 3 bases and V by 7 bases; bases with no gene match: 18. CDR3 in DNA: TGTGCCTCCTCGGGGGGGGACAGGGTGTTTTGCGACTATGGCTACACCTTC. Translation: CASSGGDRVFCDYGYTF.

This chain connects TRBV30 to TRBJ2-3, with a possible D match to TRBD2 (5 bases). The CDR3 is 16 residues long. CDR1 and CDR2 from the germline V gene are GTSNPN and SVGIG (reference sequence). V gave up 5 bases and J gave up 7 bases, with 25 bases separating them. CDR3 protein: CAWDDLKRGTGNTQYF. The DNA for the CDR3 is TGTGCCTGGGACGACCTAAAGCGAGGCACGGGGAATACGCAGTATTTT.

CDR3 protein: CATSTYPSPGETQYF. The CDR3 nucleotides read TGTGCCACCAGCACGTACCCTTCCCCGGGGGAGACCCAGTACTTC. This chain links TRBV15 with TRBJ2-5, with D tentatively TRBD2 (5 bases). Germline V gene lookup returns CDR1 LNHNV and CDR2 YYDKDF (reference sequence). The V and J ends lost 4 bases and 5 bases respectively, with 17 bases between them. The CDR3 totals 15 residues.

The chain is built from TRBV5-6 and TRBJ2-7; weak D call: TRBD2 (5 bases). Trimming took 4 bases from V and 3 from J, leaving 17 bases between them. Germline V gene sequence: CDR1 SGHDT, CDR2 YYEEEE. This CDR3 has 15 residues. CDR3 DNA: TGTGCCAGCAGCCTCATGACACGGGCGGGCTACGAGCAGTACTTC. Translating it yields CASSLMTRAGYEQYF.

The count of this clone is one. The J gene is TRBJ1-5, the V gene TRBV27, with a weak D call TRBD1 (5 bases). The germline V and J ends were trimmed by 6 bases and 8 bases, with 17 bases remaining between them. The germline V gene encodes CDR1 MNHEY and CDR2 SMNVEV (reference sequence). The CDR3 has 14 amino acids. The CDR3 is CASRSGGGREPQHF. CDR3 coding DNA: TGTGCCAGCAGATCCGGGGGTGGGAGGGAGCCCCAGCATTTT.

The genes are TRBV27 and TRBJ1-3; 7 nucleotides line up with TRBD1. Trimming removed 6 bases from V and 6 bases from J; junction bases left unmatched: 8. In germline, CDR1 is MNHEY, CDR2 SMNVEV (reference sequence). CDR3 length equals 14 residues. The CDR3 nucleotides are TGTGCCAGCAGCCCTCCGGGACAGCTAAACACCATATATTTT. This translates into CASSPPGQLNTIYF.

V gene TRBV10-3 combines with J gene TRBJ1-4; 9 bases map to TRBD1. There are 14 residues in the CDR3. V was clipped by 6 bases and J by 5 bases; unmatched bases: 4. Germline lookup yields CDR1 ENHRY and CDR2 SYGVKD. CDR3 amino acids: CAISPGQGNEKLFF. The CDR3 DNA sequence: TGTGCCATCAGCCCGGGACAGGGCAATGAAAAACTGTTTTTT.

This chain uses TRBV28 with TRBJ2-7, with D possibly being TRBD2 (6 bases). V gave up 4 bases and J gave up 6 bases, with 13 bases separating them. The CDR3 spans 13 residues. Germline V gene lookup returns CDR1 MDHEN and CDR2 SYDVKM. The CDR3 here is CASSSRLDGEQYF. The CDR3 region has the DNA TGTGCCAGCAGTTCTCGACTAGATGGCGAGCAGTACTTC.

The rearrangement links TRBV13 to TRBJ1-3, with unresolved D. Trimming removed 3 bases at V and 0 bases at J, with 9 bases between. CDR3 length equals 15 residues. Germline V lookup: CDR1 PRHDT, CDR2 FYEKMQ (reference sequence). The chain's CDR3 is CASSFRKLSGNTIYF. CDR3 nucleotides: TGTGCCAGCAGCTTTAGAAAACTCTCTGGAAACACCATATATTTT.